The rows below give T cell receptor beta chains drawn from one sample of a study of human T cells and chemical hapten exposure. TCRdb fed the RACE reads into MiXCR, producing one record per CDR3 protein. This sample yields approximately 44,000 distinct CDR3 sequences, of which 4.4% are seen a single time; approximately 5.5% belongs to the top ten. The specimen was whole blood. These receptor sequences come from a human donor in good health. Some clones in this sample may be carry-over from other donors' samples. Both conserved end residues are part of each CDR3. The D gene is left open where the match is weak. For some rows the clone size is stated as once, few or many, or as a class when expanded; others skip it.

CDR3aa	CDR3nt	v_gene	j_gene	abundance	d_gene
CASSQEYWNEQFF	TGCGCCAGCAGCCAAGAGTATTGGAATGAGCAGTTCTTC	TRBV4-1	TRBJ2-1	few	-
CASSSPGQTYSGNTIYF	TGTGCCAGCAGTAGCCCGGGACAGACCTACTCTGGAAACACCATATATTTT	TRBV28	TRBJ1-3	few	TRBD1
CSARDMGGLGTEAFF	TGCAGTGCTAGAGATATGGGGGGGCTTGGCACTGAAGCTTTCTTT	TRBV20-1	TRBJ1-1	many	-
CSAKAGLGTQYF	TGCAGTGCCAAAGCGGGGTTAGGGACCCAGTACTTC	TRBV20-1	TRBJ2-5	many	TRBD2
CASSPIRKRGDTGELFF	TGTGCCAGCAGCCCGATCCGAAAGCGGGGGGACACCGGGGAGCTGTTTTTT	TRBV11-2	TRBJ2-2	-	TRBD2
CSVWGGAEETQYF	TGCAGCGTCTGGGGGGGTGCGGAGGAGACCCAGTACTTC	TRBV29-1	TRBJ2-5	many	TRBD2
CASSEYQPQHF	TGTGCCAGCAGCGAATATCAGCCCCAGCATTTT	TRBV6-5	TRBJ1-5	many	-
CASRSMTGRGTEAFF	TGTGCCAGCAGATCCATGACAGGGAGGGGGACTGAAGCTTTCTTT	TRBV11-2	TRBJ1-1	-	TRBD1
CASSLMAGESPLHF	TGTGCCAGCAGCTTAATGGCGGGAGAATCACCCCTCCACTTT	TRBV7-3	TRBJ1-6	few	-
CASSTGSNEQFF	TGTGCCAGCAGTACGGGAAGCAATGAGCAGTTCTTC	TRBV28	TRBJ2-1	few	-
CASSPPPERGYNEQFF	TGTGCCAGCAGTCCGCCGCCGGAGCGGGGGTACAATGAGCAGTTCTTC	TRBV28	TRBJ2-1	many	TRBD2
CASSRDRGRSTLHF	TGCGCCAGCAGCCGGGACAGGGGGCGATCCACCCTCCACTTT	TRBV5-1	TRBJ1-6	many	TRBD1
CASSLYSGRRTDTQYF	TGTGCCAGCAGTTTATACAGCGGGAGAAGGACAGATACGCAGTATTTT	TRBV28	TRBJ2-3	-	TRBD2
CASSPGVGGNQPQHF	TGTGCCAGCAGTCCCGGGGTGGGGGGCAATCAGCCCCAGCATTTT	TRBV28	TRBJ1-5	-	-
CSARGRGQFYNSPLHF	TGCAGTGCTAGAGGGCGAGGACAGTTTTATAATTCACCCCTCCACTTT	TRBV20-1	TRBJ1-6	many	-
CASSPSQPGEQYF	TGCGCCAGCAGTCCCTCCCAACCGGGGGAGCAGTACTTC	TRBV10-2	TRBJ2-7	many	-
CSVGHLKEKLFF	TGCAGCGTGGGACACCTTAAGGAAAAACTGTTTTTT	TRBV29-1	TRBJ1-4	many	-
CASSPQLYEQYF	TGTGCCAGCAGCCCCCAATTGTACGAGCAGTACTTC	TRBV14	TRBJ2-7	few	-